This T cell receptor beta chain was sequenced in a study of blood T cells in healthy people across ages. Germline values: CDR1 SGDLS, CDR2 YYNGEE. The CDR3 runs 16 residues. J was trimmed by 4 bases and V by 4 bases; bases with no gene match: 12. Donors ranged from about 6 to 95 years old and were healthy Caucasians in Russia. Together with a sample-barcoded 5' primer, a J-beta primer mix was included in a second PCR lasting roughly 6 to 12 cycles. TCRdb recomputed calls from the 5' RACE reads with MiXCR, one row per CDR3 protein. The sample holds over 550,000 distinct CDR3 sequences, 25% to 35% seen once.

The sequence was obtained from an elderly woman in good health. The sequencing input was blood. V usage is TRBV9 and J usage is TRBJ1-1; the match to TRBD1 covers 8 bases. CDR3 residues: CASSRTGGGEGTEAFF. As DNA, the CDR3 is TGTGCCAGCAGCCGAACAGGGGGGGGTGAGGGCACTGAAGCTTTCTTT.